These 21 T cell receptor beta chains were all obtained from the same sample, sequenced in a study of blood T cell repertoires in COVID-19. Some clones are missing from TCRdb's copy, which holds only in-frame ones; the method was immunoSEQ multiplex PCR. The data hold over 130,000 clones, with around 87% observed a single time. Sequencing was carried out using peripheral blood. These receptors originate from a human donor in a cohort sampled during active COVID-19.

The J gene is TRBJ2-2, the V gene TRBV27, with 12 bases aligning to TRBD2. The CDR3 spans 16 residues. From germline, CDR1 is MNHEY and CDR2 SMNVEV (reference sequence). V was clipped by 2 bases and J by 6 bases; unmatched bases: 4. In nucleotides, the CDR3 is TGTGCCAGCAGTTTAAAACTAGCGGGAGGTTCCGGGGAGCTGTTTTTT. Translated: CASSLKLAGGSGELFF.

The rearrangement uses TRBV9 and TRBJ2-5, with 10 bases fitting TRBD1. The germline V gene encodes CDR1 SGDLS and CDR2 YYNGEE. V shed 2 bases, J shed 1 base, and the junction held 11 bases outside the gene matches. This CDR3 is built from 18 residues. The CDR3 nucleotides read TGTGCCAGCAGCGTTGGAACCGGGACAGGGGCATCCCAAGAGACCCAGTACTTC. Protein product: CASSVGTGTGASQETQYF.

J is TRBJ2-3 and V is TRBV12-5; 7 nucleotides line up with TRBD1. The V gene's germline CDR1 is LGHNT and CDR2 FRNRAP. The length of the CDR3 is 15 residues. V lost 7 bases, J lost 0 bases, and 7 bases stayed unmatched. The CDR3 sequence: CASALEGASTDTQYF. CDR3 nucleotide sequence: TGTGCTAGTGCCCTCGAGGGGGCTAGCACAGATACGCAGTATTTT. Full variable domain (rest looked up from reference TRBV12-5 and TRBJ2-3): DARVTQTPRHKVTEMGQEVTMRCQPILGHNTVFWYRQTMMQGLELLAYFRNRAPLDDSGMPKDRFSAEMPDATLATLKIQPSEPRDSAVYFCASALEGASTDTQYFGPGTRLTVL.

The gene calls are TRBV11-2 and TRBJ2-7; 9 nucleotides line up with TRBD1. This CDR3 region has 14 residues. V was clipped by 4 bases and J by 5 bases; unmatched bases: 6. CDR1 is SGHAT, CDR2 FQNNGV, per germline. The CDR3 coding sequence is TGTGCCAGCAGCTCAACAGGGGGCCCCGACGAGCAGTACTTC. Amino acid sequence: CASSSTGGPDEQYF.

V usage is TRBV28 and J usage is TRBJ2-1; 9 bases line up with TRBD1. Germline V CDR1 and CDR2: MDHEN, SYDVKM. The V segment lost 5 bases and the J segment 7 bases; nucleotides outside the gene matches: 9. This CDR3 has 15 residues. The CDR3 loop reads CASSRTGVKKNEQFF. DNA of the CDR3: TGTGCCAGCAGTAGGACAGGGGTTAAGAAGAATGAGCAGTTCTTC.

The rearrangement joins TRBV5-1 to TRBJ1-6; 7 nucleotides align to TRBD1. The CDR3 runs to 16 residues. J gave up 0 bases and V 5 bases, and 5 bases lay outside the gene matches. Per the germline V gene, CDR1 is SGHRS and CDR2 is YFSETQ. The CDR3 reads CASSPTGFSYNSPLHF. CDR3 DNA sequence: TGCGCCAGCAGTCCGACAGGGTTCTCCTATAATTCACCCCTCCACTTT.

The sample holds one count of this clone. The chain uses TRBV28 and TRBJ2-1; 9 nucleotides agree with TRBD2. CDR3 length equals 16 residues. Germline values: CDR1 MDHEN, CDR2 SYDVKM. The J segment lost 3 bases and the V segment lost 3 bases, leaving 6 bases of the junction unmatched. CDR3 in amino acids: CASSFPGGGGYNEQFF. CDR3 nucleotide sequence: TGTGCCAGCAGTTTCCCGGGCGGGGGGGGCTACAATGAGCAGTTCTTC. Complete variable domain (other parts from reference TRBV28 and TRBJ2-1): DVKVTQSSRYLVKRTGEKVFLECVQDMDHENMFWYRQDPGLGLRLIYFSYDVKMKEKGDIPEGYSVSREKKERFSLILESASTNQTSMYLCASSFPGGGGYNEQFFGPGTRLTVL.

The rearrangement links TRBV5-6 to TRBJ2-7, with 7 bases matching TRBD2. Germline V gene sequence: CDR1 SGHDT, CDR2 YYEEEE. The CDR3 has 14 amino acids. Trimming removed 3 bases from V and 4 bases from J; junction bases left unmatched: 7. The CDR3 nucleotides read TGTGCCAGCAGCTCGGGAGGCCTCCTGTACGAGCAGTACTTC. Its translation: CASSSGGLLYEQYF.

The V call is TRBV18, the J call TRBJ1-2; D is uncertain. The CDR3 consists of 13 residues. The germline CDR1 and CDR2 sequences are KGHSH and LQKENI. The germline V and J ends were trimmed by 3 bases and 8 bases, with 13 bases remaining between them. DNA for the CDR3: TGTGCCAGCTCACCTAAGGAGGTCCTGGGCTACACCTTC. Translated, it gives CASSPKEVLGYTF.

The CDR3 DNA reads as TGTGCCAGCAGGGCGGACAGAGCCTATGGCTACACCTTC. Its translation: CASRADRAYGYTF. The V call is TRBV6-5, the J call TRBJ1-2; possible D gene TRBD1, 6 bases. Trimming left V 6 bases short and J 4 bases short, with 12 bases between. Germline-derived CDR1 and CDR2 are MNHEY and SVGAGI. The CDR3 runs to 13 residues.

This clone was picked up one time. The chain carries TRBV3-1 (or the pseudogene TRBV3-2) and TRBJ2-7; TRBD2 matches at 9 bases. The V gene's germline CDR1 is LGHDT and CDR2 YNNKEL (reference sequence). This CDR3 has 13 amino acids. The V gene end was trimmed by 5 bases and the J gene end by 6 bases; junction bases not matched to a gene: 5. The CDR3: CASSVAGVSEQYF. As DNA, the CDR3 is TGTGCCAGCAGCGTAGCGGGAGTTAGCGAGCAGTACTTC.

The chain recombines TRBV19 with TRBJ2-3; possibly TRBD2 for D (5 bases). Germline V gene sequence: CDR1 LNHDA, CDR2 SQIVND (reference sequence). V shed 1 base and J shed 5 bases, with 10 bases lying between them. The CDR3 sequence is 14 residues long. The chain's CDR3 is CASSIVRGLDTQYF. DNA of the CDR3: TGTGCCAGTAGTATAGTTCGGGGATTAGATACGCAGTATTTT.

V usage is TRBV5-1 and J usage is TRBJ1-1; D gene uncertain. Germline values: CDR1 SGHRS, CDR2 YFSETQ. V was clipped by 4 bases and J by 1 base, with 14 bases between them. The CDR3 runs to 15 residues. This CDR3 is CASSPQLGENTEAFF. DNA for the CDR3: TGCGCCAGCAGCCCCCAGCTGGGAGAGAACACTGAAGCTTTCTTT.

The CDR3 region has the DNA TGTGCCAGCAGCCACAACAGGGGTGGGTACACTGAAGCTTTCTTT. It encodes CASSHNRGGYTEAFF. The chain joins TRBV6-5 to TRBJ1-1, with 7 bases lining up with TRBD1. The CDR3 is 15 amino acids. The J segment lost 3 bases and the V segment lost 6 bases, leaving 10 bases of the junction unmatched. Germline V gene lookup returns CDR1 MNHEY and CDR2 SVGAGI.

This clone is a singleton in its sample. The chain employs TRBV6-5 and TRBJ1-5, with TRBD1 as a possible D gene (6 bases). The CDR3 is made up of 13 amino acids. Germline V gene sequence: CDR1 MNHEY, CDR2 SVGAGI. Trimming pared 5 bases from V and 7 bases from J, leaving 12 bases between. The CDR3 reads CASSLQGNQPQHF. The DNA of the CDR3 is TGTGCCAGCAGTCTACAGGGTAACCAGCCCCAGCATTTT.

The chain carries TRBV3-1 (or the pseudogene TRBV3-2) and TRBJ2-2, with 15 bases identical to TRBD2. V was clipped by 6 bases and J by 0 bases; unmatched bases: 8. This CDR3 is built from 19 residues. Germline assignment: CDR1 LGHDT and CDR2 YNNKEL (reference sequence). Here the CDR3 DNA reads TGTGCCAGCAGGGAAACGGGACTAGCGGGAGGAGCGAACACCGGGGAGCTGTTTTTT. It yields the protein CASRETGLAGGANTGELFF.

The rearrangement uses TRBV6-5 and TRBJ2-5; 11 bases align to TRBD1. Losses at the gene ends were 10 bases for V and 5 bases for J; bases not matched to a gene: 9. Germline loops: CDR1 MNHEY, CDR2 SVGAGI. The CDR3 contains 14 residues. The CDR3 sequence: CATSKGQGGETQYF. DNA for the CDR3: TGTGCCACCTCAAAGGGACAGGGGGGCGAGACCCAGTACTTC.

This chain connects TRBV28 to TRBJ2-2; perhaps TRBD1 as D (6 bases). Looked up from germline, CDR1 is MDHEN and CDR2 is SYDVKM. The CDR3 totals 14 residues. Trimming stripped 6 bases from V and 4 bases from J, with 12 bases between. CDR3 region: CASSFIGGTGELFF. In DNA, the CDR3 is TGTGCCAGCAGCTTTATAGGGGGCACCGGGGAGCTGTTTTTT.

This chain joins TRBV2 and TRBJ1-1; 7 bases are a match to TRBD1. CDR3 length equals 12 residues. With V trimmed by 7 bases and J by 10 bases, 9 bases remained unmatched. Germline V gene sequence: CDR1 SNHLY, CDR2 FYNNEI. The CDR3 protein is CASIYRGSSAFF. The CDR3 bases are TGTGCCAGCATATACAGGGGTAGTTCAGCTTTCTTT.

This chain uses TRBV18 with TRBJ2-3; TRBD1 might be the D (5 bases). With 3 bases removed from V and 0 bases from J, the gap between germline ends came to 10 bases. Germline V gene data show CDR1 as KGHSH and CDR2 as LQKENI. This CDR3 has 15 amino acids. CDR3 sequence: CASSPGAASTDTQYF. In DNA form, the CDR3 reads TGTGCCAGCTCACCTGGGGCCGCCAGCACAGATACGCAGTATTTT.

The chain uses TRBV4-1 and TRBJ1-4; D unclear. The CDR3 loop spans 16 amino acids. V was clipped by 4 bases and J by 8 bases, with 20 bases between them. Germline loops: CDR1 MGHRA, CDR2 YSYEKL. CDR3 DNA: TGCGCCAGCAGCCGAATACACAACACACAGCCCGAAAAACTGTTTTTT. Translated: CASSRIHNTQPEKLFF.